This T cell receptor beta chain was captured by sequencing in a study of blood T cell repertoires in COVID-19. How the authors handled the data: Cell counts per sample came from amplifying reference gene primers. Some clones are missing from TCRdb's copy, which holds only in-frame ones; the method was immunoSEQ multiplex PCR. The V and J calls and the clone size are those of that table, but D and trimming were determined from the DNA. The repertoire holds almost 250,000 clones, with approximately 90% as singletons. The length of the CDR3 is 18 residues. Per germline, CDR1 MNHEY and CDR2 SMNVEV (reference sequence). After removal of 0 bases from V and 4 bases from J, the junction contained 7 bases not matched to a gene. Participant reports of clinical history set cohort assignment.

The TCR originated in a woman between 25 and 40 years old who had recovered from COVID-19. Sequencing was carried out using PBMCs or T cells enriched from blood (not recorded which). The chain combines TRBV27 with TRBJ1-6, with 9 bases identical to TRBD1. This CDR3 reads CASSLSRGTGMYNSPLHF. The CDR3 DNA is TGTGCCAGCAGTTTATCGCGGGGGACAGGGATGTATAATTCACCCCTCCACTTT.